This T cell receptor (beta chain) came from a study of T cell responses to AZD1222 COVID-19 vaccine. Study observations and caveats: Spike was spanned by vaccine-associated CD4 TCRs, which were dominant at 160-218 and 743-854. Only after the peak T cell response were repertoires sampled. Donors, mostly white British, included more females; clonal diversity was possibly underestimated. Receipt of two AZD1222 doses was followed by a rise in Spike-specific TCR breadth and depth.

With respect to this clone: The antigen is unknown.

Sequencing used immunoSEQ multiplex PCR; TCRdb keeps in-frame clones, though not all of them. The table lists 60,000 to 85,000 clones, over 65% of them singletons, with 25% to 30% in the top ten. Trimming stripped 5 bases from V and 1 base from J, with 15 bases between. Germline lookup yields CDR1 ENHRY and CDR2 SYGVKD. This CDR3 contains 15 residues. The sequence was collected from an adult who received the MenACWY meningococcal vaccine as a control. The material sequenced was peripheral blood, taken 28 days after the second dose of the MenACWY control vaccine. V usage is TRBV10-3 and J usage is TRBJ2-7; the D gene could be TRBD1 or TRBD2 (5 bases each). The CDR3 protein is CAISHSGTNSYEQYF. CDR3 sequence (DNA): TGTGCCATCAGTCACTCCGGGACCAATTCCTACGAGCAGTACTTC.